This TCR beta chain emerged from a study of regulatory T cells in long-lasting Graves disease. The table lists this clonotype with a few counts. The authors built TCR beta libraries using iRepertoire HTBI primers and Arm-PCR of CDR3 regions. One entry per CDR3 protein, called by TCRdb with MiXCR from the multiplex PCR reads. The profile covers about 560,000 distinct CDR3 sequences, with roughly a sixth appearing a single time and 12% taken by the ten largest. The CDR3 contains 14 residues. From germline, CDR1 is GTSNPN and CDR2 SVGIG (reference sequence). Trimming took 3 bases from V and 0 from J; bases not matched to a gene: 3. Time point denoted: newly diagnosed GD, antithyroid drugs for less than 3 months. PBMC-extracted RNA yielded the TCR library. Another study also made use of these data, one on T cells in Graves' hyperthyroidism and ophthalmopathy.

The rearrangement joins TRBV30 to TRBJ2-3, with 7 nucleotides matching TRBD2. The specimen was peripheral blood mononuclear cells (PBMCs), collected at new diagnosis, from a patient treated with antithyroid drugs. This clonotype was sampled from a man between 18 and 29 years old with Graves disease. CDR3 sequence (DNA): TGTGCCTGGAGCTCTAGCGGCAGCACAGATACGCAGTATTTT. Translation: CAWSSSGSTDTQYF.